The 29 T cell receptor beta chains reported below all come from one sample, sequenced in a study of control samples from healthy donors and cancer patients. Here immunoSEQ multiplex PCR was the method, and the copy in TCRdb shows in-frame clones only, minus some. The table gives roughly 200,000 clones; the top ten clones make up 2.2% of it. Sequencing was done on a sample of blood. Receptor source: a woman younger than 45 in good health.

Here the CDR3 reads CASSLVMGGNTIYF. The CDR3 nucleotides read TGTGCCAGCAGCTTAGTGATGGGTGGAAACACCATATATTTT. This chain links TRBV7-2 with TRBJ1-3; D unresolved. CDR3 length equals 14 residues. Deletions cut 1 base from V and 3 bases from J, with 7 bases between. CDR1 and CDR2 from the germline V gene are SGHTA and FQGNSA.

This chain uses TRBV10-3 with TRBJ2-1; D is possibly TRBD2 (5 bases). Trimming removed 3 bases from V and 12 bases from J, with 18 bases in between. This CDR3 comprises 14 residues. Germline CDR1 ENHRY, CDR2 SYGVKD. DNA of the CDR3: TGTGCCATCAGTGACGAAACGGACTCCCTCAGGCAGTTCTTC. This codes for CAISDETDSLRQFF.

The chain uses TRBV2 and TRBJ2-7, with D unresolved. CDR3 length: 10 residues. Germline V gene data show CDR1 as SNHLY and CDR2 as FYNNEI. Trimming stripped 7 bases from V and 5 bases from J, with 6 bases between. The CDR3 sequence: CASTPNEQYF. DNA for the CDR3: TGTGCCAGCACTCCCAACGAGCAGTACTTC. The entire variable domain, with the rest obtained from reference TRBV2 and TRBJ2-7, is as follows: EPEVTQTPSHQVTQMGQEVILRCVPISNHLYFYWYRQILGQKVEFLVSFYNNEISEKSEIFDDQFSVERPDGSNFTLKIRSTKLEDSAMYFCASTPNEQYFGPGTRLTVT.

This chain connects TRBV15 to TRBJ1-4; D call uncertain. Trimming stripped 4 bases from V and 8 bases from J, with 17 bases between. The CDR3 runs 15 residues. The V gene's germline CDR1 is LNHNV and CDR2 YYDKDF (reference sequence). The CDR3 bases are TGTGCCACCAGCAATCACTACGGGCAGGAGGAAAAACTGTTTTTT. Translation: CATSNHYGQEEKLFF.

The CDR3 DNA follows: TGTGCCTGGCCCGACGGAACAGGCAATGAAAAACTGTTTTTT. Translating gives CAWPDGTGNEKLFF. The chain links TRBV30 to TRBJ1-4, with D possibly TRBD1 on 5 matching bases. V was shortened by 5 bases and J by 5 bases, with 15 bases between the two germline ends. This CDR3 has 14 residues. The germline V gene has CDR1 GTSNPN and CDR2 SVGIG (reference sequence).

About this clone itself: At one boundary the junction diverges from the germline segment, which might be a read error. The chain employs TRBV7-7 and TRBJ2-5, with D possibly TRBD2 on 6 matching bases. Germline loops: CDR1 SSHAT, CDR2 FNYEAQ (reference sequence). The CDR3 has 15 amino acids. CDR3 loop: CASSLREDGGETQYF. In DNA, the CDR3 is TGTGCTAGCAGCTTAAGGGAGGATGGAGGGGAGACCCAGTACTTC.

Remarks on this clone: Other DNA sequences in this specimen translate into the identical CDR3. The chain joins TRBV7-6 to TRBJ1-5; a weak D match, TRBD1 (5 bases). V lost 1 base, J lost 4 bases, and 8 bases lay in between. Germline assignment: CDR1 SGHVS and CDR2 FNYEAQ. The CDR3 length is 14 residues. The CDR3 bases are TGTGCCAGCAGCTTAGGCGGGGGTAATCAGCCCCAGCATTTT. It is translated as CASSLGGGNQPQHF.

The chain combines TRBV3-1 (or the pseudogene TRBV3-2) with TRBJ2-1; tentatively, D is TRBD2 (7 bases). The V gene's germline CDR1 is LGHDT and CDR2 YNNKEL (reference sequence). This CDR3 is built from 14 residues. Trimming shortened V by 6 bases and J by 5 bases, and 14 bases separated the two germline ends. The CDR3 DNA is TGTGCCAGCAGACGAGGGGGGGGTAACAATGAGCAGTTCTTC. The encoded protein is CASRRGGGNNEQFF.

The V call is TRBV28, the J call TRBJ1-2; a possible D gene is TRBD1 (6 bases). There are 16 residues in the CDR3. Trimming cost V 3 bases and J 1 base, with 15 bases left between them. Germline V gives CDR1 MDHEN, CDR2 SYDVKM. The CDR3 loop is CASSFIRGPVNYGYTF. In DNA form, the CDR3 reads TGTGCCAGCAGTTTTATCAGGGGCCCAGTTAACTATGGCTACACCTTC.

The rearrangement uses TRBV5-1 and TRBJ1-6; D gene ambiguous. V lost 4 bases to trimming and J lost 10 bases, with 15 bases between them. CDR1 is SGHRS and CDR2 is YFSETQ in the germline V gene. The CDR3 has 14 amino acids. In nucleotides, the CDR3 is TGCGCCAGCAGCGAGGACCCCGGGTGGTCACCCCTCCACTTT. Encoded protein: CASSEDPGWSPLHF. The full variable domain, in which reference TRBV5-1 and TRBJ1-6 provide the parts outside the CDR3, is KAGVTQTPRYLIKTRGQQVTLSCSPISGHRSVSWYQQTPGQGLQFLFEYFSETQRNKGNFPGRFSGRQFSNSRSEMNVSTLELGDSALYLCASSEDPGWSPLHFGNGTRLTVT.

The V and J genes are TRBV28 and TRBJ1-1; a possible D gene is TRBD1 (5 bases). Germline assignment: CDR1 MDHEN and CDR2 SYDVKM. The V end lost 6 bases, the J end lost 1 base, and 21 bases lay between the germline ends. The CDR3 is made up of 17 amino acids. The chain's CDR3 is CASSLIGTARGNTEAFF. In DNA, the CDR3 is TGTGCCAGCAGCTTGATCGGGACCGCGAGGGGGAACACTGAAGCTTTCTTT.

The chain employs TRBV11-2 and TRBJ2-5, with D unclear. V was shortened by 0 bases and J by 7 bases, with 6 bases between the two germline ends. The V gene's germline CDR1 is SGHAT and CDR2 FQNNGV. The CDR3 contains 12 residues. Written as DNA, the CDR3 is TGTGCCAGCAGCTTAGAAGGGCGGACCCAGTACTTC. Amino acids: CASSLEGRTQYF.

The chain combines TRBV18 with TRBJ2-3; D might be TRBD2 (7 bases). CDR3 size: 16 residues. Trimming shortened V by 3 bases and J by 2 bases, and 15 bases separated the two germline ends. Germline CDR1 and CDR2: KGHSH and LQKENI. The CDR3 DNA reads TGTGCCAGCTCACCCAGGGGAGGGAGCAACACAGATACGCAGTATTTT. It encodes CASSPRGGSNTDTQYF. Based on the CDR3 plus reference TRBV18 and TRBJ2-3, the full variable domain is NAGVMQNPRHLVRRRGQEARLRCSPMKGHSHVYWYRQLPEEGLKFMVYLQKENIIDESGMPKERFSAEFPKEGPSILRIQQVVRGDSAAYFCASSPRGGSNTDTQYFGPGTRLTVL.

The CDR3, as DNA: TGTGCCAGCAGCTTAAGTCGGGGGGTTGACGAAGAGACCCAGTACTTC. Translation gives CASSLSRGVDEETQYF. V and J are TRBV7-9 and TRBJ2-5; 7 bases align to TRBD2. Germline V gene sequence: CDR1 SEHNR, CDR2 FQNEAQ (reference sequence). Losses at the gene ends were 2 bases for V and 3 bases for J; bases not matched to a gene: 9. The CDR3 covers 16 residues.

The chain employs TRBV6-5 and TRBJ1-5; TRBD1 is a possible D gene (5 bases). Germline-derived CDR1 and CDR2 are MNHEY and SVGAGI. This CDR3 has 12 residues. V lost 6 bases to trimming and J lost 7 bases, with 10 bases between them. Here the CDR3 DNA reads TGTGCCAGCAGACGTCCAGGGCAGCCCCAGCATTTT. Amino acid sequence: CASRRPGQPQHF.

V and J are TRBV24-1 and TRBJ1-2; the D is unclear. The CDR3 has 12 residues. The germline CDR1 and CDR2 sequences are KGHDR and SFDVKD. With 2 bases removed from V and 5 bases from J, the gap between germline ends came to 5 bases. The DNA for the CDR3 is TGTGCCACCAGTGATTATACTTATGGCTACACCTTC. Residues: CATSDYTYGYTF.

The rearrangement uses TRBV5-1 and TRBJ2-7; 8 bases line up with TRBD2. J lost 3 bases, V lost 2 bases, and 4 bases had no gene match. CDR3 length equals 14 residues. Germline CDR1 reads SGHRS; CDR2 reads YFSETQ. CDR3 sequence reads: CASSFGRDDYEQYF. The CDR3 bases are TGCGCCAGCAGCTTCGGGAGGGACGACTACGAGCAGTACTTC.

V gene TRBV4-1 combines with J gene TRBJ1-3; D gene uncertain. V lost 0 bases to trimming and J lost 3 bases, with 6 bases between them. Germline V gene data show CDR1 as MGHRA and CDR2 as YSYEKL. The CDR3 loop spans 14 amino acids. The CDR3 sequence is CASSQDVGGNTIYF. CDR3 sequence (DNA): TGCGCCAGCAGCCAAGATGTCGGTGGAAACACCATATATTTT.

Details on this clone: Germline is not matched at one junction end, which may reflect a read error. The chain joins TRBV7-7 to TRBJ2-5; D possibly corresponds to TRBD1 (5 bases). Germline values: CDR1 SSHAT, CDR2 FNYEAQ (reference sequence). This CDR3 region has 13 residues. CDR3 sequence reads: CASSPGIQETQYF. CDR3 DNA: TGTGCTAGCAGCCCAGGGATTCAAGAGACCCAGTACTTC.

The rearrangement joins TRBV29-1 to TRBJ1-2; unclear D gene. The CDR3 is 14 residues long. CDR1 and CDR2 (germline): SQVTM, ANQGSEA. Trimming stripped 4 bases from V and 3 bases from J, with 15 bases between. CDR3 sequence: CSVVSGLLDYGYTF. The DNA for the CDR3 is TGCAGCGTTGTAAGTGGATTGCTTGACTATGGCTACACCTTC.

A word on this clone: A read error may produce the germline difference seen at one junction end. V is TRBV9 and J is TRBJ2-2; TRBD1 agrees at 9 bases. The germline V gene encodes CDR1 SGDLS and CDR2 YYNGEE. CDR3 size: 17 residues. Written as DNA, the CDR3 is TGTGCCAGCAGCTACCCTTTAGGGACAGGGAACGCCGGGGAGCTGTTTTTT. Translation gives CASSYPLGTGNAGELFF.

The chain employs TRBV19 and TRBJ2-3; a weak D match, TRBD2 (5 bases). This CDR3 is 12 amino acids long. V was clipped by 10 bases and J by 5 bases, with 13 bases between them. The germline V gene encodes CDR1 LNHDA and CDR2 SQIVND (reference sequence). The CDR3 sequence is CATGLRRDTQYF. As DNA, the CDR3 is TGTGCCACTGGACTGAGACGAGATACGCAGTATTTT.

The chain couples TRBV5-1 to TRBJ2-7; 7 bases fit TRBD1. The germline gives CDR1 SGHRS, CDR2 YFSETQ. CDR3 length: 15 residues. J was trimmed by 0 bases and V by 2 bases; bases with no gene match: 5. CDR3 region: CASSFSGQSSYEQYF. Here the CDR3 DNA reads TGCGCCAGCAGCTTTTCGGGACAGAGCTCCTACGAGCAGTACTTC.

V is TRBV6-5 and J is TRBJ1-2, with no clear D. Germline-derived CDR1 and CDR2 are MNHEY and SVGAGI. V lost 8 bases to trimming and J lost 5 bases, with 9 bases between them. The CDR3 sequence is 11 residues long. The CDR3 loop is CASSRQYGYTF. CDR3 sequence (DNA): TGTGCCAGCTCCCGGCAATATGGCTACACCTTC.

The CDR3 loop is CASSPRAPDTQYF. CDR3 nucleotides: TGCGCCAGCAGCCCCCGGGCACCAGATACGCAGTATTTT. The V and J genes are TRBV5-1 and TRBJ2-3; D is undetermined. Trimming cost V 4 bases and J 4 bases, with 10 bases left between them. Germline V gene data show CDR1 as SGHRS and CDR2 as YFSETQ. CDR3 length: 13 amino acids.

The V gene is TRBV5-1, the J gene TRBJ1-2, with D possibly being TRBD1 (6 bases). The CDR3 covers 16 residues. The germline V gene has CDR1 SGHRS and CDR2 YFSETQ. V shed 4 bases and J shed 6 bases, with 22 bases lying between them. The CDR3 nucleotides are TGCGCCAGCAGCGACCCCCTTCCCGGGACATCAAATGGCTACACCTTC. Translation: CASSDPLPGTSNGYTF.

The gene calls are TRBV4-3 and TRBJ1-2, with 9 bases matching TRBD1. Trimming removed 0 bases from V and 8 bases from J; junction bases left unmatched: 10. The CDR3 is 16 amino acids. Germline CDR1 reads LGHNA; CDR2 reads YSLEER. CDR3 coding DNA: TGCGCCAGCAGCCAAGATTGGACAGGGGACCCCAACGGCTACACCTTC. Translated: CASSQDWTGDPNGYTF.

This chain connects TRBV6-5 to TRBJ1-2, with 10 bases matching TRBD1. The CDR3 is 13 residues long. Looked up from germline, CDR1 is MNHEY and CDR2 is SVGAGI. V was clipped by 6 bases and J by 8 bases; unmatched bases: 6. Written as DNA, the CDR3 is TGTGCCAGCAGCCAGACAGGGGGCCGGGGCTACACCTTC. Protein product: CASSQTGGRGYTF.

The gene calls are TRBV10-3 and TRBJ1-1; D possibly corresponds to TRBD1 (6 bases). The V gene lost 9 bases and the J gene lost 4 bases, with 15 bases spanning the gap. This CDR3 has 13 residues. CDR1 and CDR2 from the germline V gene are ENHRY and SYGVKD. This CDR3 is CAIMGAGVTEAFF. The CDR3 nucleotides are TGTGCCATAATGGGGGCTGGCGTCACTGAAGCTTTCTTT.